This T cell receptor beta chain was recorded in a study of shared clonotypes between healthy human individuals. In the case of this clone: Its antigen is not identified.

Germline V CDR1 and CDR2: GTSNPN, SVGIG (reference sequence). V lost 0 bases, J lost 4 bases, and 11 bases lay in between. The CDR3 length is 14 residues. Study-wide results and limits: Limited genetic and exposure-history diversity came from having few donors.

Naive-designated CD8 cells lacked CD45RO, were positively enriched for CCR7, and omitted terminally differentiated effector memory CD45RA+ cells. Sequencing was performed with immunoSEQ multiplex PCR; in TCRdb, only in-frame clones are kept and a portion is missing. Of about 680,000 clones in the sample, roughly nine tenths are singletons; the top ten hold about a quarter. This TCR was recovered from a young man in good health. Material for sequencing was naive CD8+ T cells sorted from blood. The gene calls are TRBV30 and TRBJ2-3; a possible D gene is TRBD2 (7 bases). CDR3 sequence: CAWSVGGGADTQYF. The CDR3 region has the DNA TGTGCCTGGAGTGTAGGGGGGGGCGCAGATACGCAGTATTTT.